Listed below are T cell receptor beta chains from one sample, sequenced in a study of CD8 T cells in ankylosing spondylitis. Each CDR3 protein gets one entry after TCRdb re-called the 5' RACE reads with MiXCR. The sample has about 36,000 distinct CDR3 sequences, 6% seen once. The material sequenced was blood, either unsorted or a sorted T cell fraction (not recorded which). These receptors were collected from a male donor with ankylosing spondylitis or in good health (not recorded which). The CDR3 runs from the conserved cysteine through the conserved F or W.

>TRBV6-2/TRBV6-3
CASSYGSSSYNEQFF
>TRBV29-1
CSVVRQTDTQYF
>TRBV19
CASSITHSGYTGELFF
>TRBV4-2
CASSQVRISYEQYF
>TRBV3-1
CASRGELLRGYTF
>TRBV18
CASSPPGQMGGYTF
>TRBV28
CASTSVAGRGLQGEQFF
>TRBV5-5
CASSSSRFSGDTQYF
>TRBV4-1
CASSPRVVSYEQYF
>TRBV24-1
CATSTVSSTDTQYF
>TRBV4-1
CASSQDKGLSGNTIYF
>TRBV12-3/TRBV12-4
CASSLKDSEQYF
>TRBV5-1
CASSTDSGTGELFF
>TRBV5-1
CASSYIEGHQETQYF
>TRBV4-1
CASSQDLGTVFNEQFF
>TRBV4-3
CASSQQTALNTGELFF
>TRBV29-1
CSVEDGTSGRLAGVQSF
>TRBV28
CASSSLREDHNEQFF
>TRBV24-1
CATSDLAGSYTGELFF
>TRBV5-1
CASSGGQGSVAGELFF
>TRBV6-2/TRBV6-3
CASSYVAGTEAFF
>TRBV20-1
CSARDFLWPSYGYTF
>TRBV11-2
CASREQGAGELFF
>TRBV7-9
CASSYRGPHEKLFF
>TRBV24-1
CATSDPGTSSRADTQYF
>TRBV27
CASSYQGSHNQPQHF
>TRBV4-3
CASSWDRGDYGYTF
>TRBV5-1
CASRALAGGTGELFF
>TRBV12-3/TRBV12-4
CASSLWEGSNQPQHF
>TRBV28
CASSPDLYGYTF
>TRBV2
CASSGTDNNQPQHF
>TRBV3-1
CASSQVALAGMGTQYF
>TRBV25-1
CASSDPGQGTYEQYF
>TRBV12-3/TRBV12-4
CASSFGTLTYEQYF
>TRBV20-1
CSAPLAGGPESEQFF
>TRBV6-6
CATRAGDTQYF
>TRBV29-1
CSFNGIAEAFF
>TRBV29-1
CSVVASQNTGELFF
>TRBV20-1
CSANSVMSNEQFF
>TRBV20-1
CSARPRDRGPNGYTF
>TRBV28
CASHSGGGTDTQYF
>TRBV13
CASSYKPPAYEQYF
>TRBV15
CATSRDGWGENSNQPQHF
>TRBV6-5
CASSYTSPAGGPEAFF
>TRBV11-2
CASSPGQGFGNTIYF
>TRBV10-3
CAISVGGAQEQYF
>TRBV3-1
CASSQDGWQSGQYF